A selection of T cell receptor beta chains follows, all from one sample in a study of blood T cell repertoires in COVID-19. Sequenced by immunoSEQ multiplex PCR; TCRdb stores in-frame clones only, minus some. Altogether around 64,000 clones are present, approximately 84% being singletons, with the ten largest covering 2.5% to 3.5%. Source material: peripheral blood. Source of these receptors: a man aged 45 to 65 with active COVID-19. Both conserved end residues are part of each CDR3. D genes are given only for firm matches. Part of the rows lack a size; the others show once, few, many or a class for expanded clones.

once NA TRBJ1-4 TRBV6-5 TGTGCCAGCAGTTACTCCCCGGGAGGGAATGAAAAACTGTTTTTT CASSYSPGGNEKLFF
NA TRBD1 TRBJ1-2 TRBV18 TGTGCCAGCTCACCACCGTCGGGACAGGGGGCCGGCTACACCTTC CASSPPSGQGAGYTF
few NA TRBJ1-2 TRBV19 TGTGCCAGTAGCCCGGACAGCTATGGCTACACCTTC CASSPDSYGYTF
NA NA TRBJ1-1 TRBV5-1 TGCGCCAGCAGCTCCAGGGTATTGAACACTGAAGCTTTCTTT CASSSRVLNTEAFF
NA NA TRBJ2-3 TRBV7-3 TGTGCCAGCAGCCAAGAGGAGTTGGATACGCAGTATTTT CASSQEELDTQYF
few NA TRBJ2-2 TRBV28 TGTGCCAGCAGTTCCTCGTCCGCGAACACCGGGGAGCTGTTTTTT CASSSSSANTGELFF
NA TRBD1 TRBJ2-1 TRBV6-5 TGTGCCAGCAGCCGCATACGGGACAGGGGGGATGAGCAGTTCTTC CASSRIRDRGDEQFF
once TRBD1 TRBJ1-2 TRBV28 TGTGCCAGCAGGAGACAGGGATTAGGTCACGGCTACACCTTC CASRRQGLGHGYTF
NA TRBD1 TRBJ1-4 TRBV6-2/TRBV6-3 TGTGCCAGCAGTCTTACCGGGACAGGGACTGAAAAACTGTTTTTT CASSLTGTGTEKLFF
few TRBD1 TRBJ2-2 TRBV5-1 TGCGCCAGCAGCCCAGGGGGTGGCGGGGAGCTGTTTTTT CASSPGGGGELFF
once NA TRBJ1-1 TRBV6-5 TGTGCCAGCAGCTCTTATGGGACATCCAACACTGAAGCTTTCTTT CASSSYGTSNTEAFF
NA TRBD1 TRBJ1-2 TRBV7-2 TGTGCCAGCAGCCGGGACAGGGAAACGGGCTATGGCTACACCTTC CASSRDRETGYGYTF
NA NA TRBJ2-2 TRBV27 TGTGCCAGCAGTCCAGACCGACTAACCGGGGAGCTGTTTTTT CASSPDRLTGELFF
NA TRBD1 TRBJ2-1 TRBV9 TGTGCCAGCACCCCACAGGGGGGTGGGAATGAGCAGTTCTTC CASTPQGGGNEQFF
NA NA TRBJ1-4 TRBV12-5 TGTGCTAGTGGACCGGGACTAACTAATGAAAAACTGTTTTTT CASGPGLTNEKLFF
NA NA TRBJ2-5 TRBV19 TGTGCCAGTAGTCTAAACAGGGTCCAAGAGACCCAGTACTTC CASSLNRVQETQYF
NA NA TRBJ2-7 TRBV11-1 TGTGCCAGCAGCCTTAAGACAGAAGCCTCCTACGAGCAGTACTTC CASSLKTEASYEQYF
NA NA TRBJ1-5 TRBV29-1 TGCAGCGTCCAGGGTAGCAATCAGCCCCAGCATTTT CSVQGSNQPQHF
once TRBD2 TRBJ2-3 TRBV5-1 TGCGCCAGCAGCGCAGGCCATGGGGGAGGGAGCGCAGATACGCAGTATTTT CASSAGHGGGSADTQYF
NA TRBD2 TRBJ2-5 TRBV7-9 TGTGCCAGCAGCCCTCGCCTAGCGGACCAAGAGACCCAGTACTTC CASSPRLADQETQYF
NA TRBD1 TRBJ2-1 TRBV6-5 TGTGCCAGCAGTCCCCCGACAGGGGAATTCAATGAGCAGTTCTTC CASSPPTGEFNEQFF
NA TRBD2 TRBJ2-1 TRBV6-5 TGTGCCAGCAGTCCTCTAGCGGGGGGGAATGAGCAGTTCTTC CASSPLAGGNEQFF
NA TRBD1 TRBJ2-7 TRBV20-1 TGCAGTGCTAAGACAGGGGACGAGCAGTACTTC CSAKTGDEQYF
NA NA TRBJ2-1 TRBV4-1 TGCGCCAGCAGTCCAAGGGCCACTAGCCAGCGCTACAATGAGCAGTTCTTC CASSPRATSQRYNEQFF
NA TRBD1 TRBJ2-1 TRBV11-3 TGTGCCAGCAGCTTAGGTCGGACAGGGGGCAATGAGCAGTTCTTC CASSLGRTGGNEQFF
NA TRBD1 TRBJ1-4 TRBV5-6 TGTGCCAGCAGCTTGGGACAGGGTCTCGAAAAACTGTTTTTT CASSLGQGLEKLFF
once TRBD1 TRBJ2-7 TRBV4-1 TGCGCCAGCAGCCCTTTGGGACAGGGGAGGGGGCAGTACTTC CASSPLGQGRGQYF
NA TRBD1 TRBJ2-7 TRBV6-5 TGTGCCAGCACCGAGACGGACAGGACAACCTACGAGCAGTACTTC CASTETDRTTYEQYF